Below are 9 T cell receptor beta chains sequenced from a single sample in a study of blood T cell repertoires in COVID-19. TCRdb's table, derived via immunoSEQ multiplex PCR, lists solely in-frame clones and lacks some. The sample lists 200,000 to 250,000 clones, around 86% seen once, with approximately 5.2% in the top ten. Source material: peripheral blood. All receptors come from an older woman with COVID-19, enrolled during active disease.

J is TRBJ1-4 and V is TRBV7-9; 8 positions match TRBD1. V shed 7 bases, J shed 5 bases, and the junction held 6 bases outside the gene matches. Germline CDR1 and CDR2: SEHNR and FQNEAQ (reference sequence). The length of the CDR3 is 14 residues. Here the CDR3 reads CASNDPGGNEKLFF. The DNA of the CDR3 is TGTGCCAGCAACGACCCAGGGGGCAATGAAAAACTGTTTTTT.

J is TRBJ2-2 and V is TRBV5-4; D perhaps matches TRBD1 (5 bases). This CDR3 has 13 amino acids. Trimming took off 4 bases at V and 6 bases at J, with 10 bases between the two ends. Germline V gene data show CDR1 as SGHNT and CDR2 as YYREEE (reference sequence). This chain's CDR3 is CASSAGLSGELFF. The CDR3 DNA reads TGTGCCAGCAGCGCAGGGTTATCCGGGGAGCTGTTTTTT. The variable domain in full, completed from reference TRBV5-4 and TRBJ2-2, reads ETGVTQSPTHLIKTRGQQVTLRCSSQSGHNTVSWYQQALGQGPQFIFQYYREEENGRGNFPPRFSGLQFPNYSSELNVNALELDDSALYLCASSAGLSGELFFGEGSRLTVL.

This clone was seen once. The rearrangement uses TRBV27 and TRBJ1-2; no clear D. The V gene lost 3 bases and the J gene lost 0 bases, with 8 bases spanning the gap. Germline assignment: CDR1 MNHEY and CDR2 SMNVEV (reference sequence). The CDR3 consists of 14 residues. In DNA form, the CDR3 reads TGTGCCAGCAGTTTGCTCGGGACTAACTATGGCTACACCTTC. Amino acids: CASSLLGTNYGYTF.

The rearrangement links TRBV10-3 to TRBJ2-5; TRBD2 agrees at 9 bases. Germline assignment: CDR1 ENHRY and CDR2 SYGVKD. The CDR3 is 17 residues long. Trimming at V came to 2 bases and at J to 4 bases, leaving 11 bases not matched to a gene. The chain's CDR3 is CAISETSGGRAGETQYF. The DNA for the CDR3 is TGTGCCATCAGTGAGACGTCTGGCGGGAGGGCTGGAGAGACCCAGTACTTC.

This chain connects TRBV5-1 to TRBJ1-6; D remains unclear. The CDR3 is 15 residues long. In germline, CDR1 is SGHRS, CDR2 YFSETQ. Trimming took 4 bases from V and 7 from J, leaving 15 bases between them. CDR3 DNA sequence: TGCGCCAGCAGCGAAACGGCCGGTAGCAATTCACCCCTCCACTTT. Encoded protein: CASSETAGSNSPLHF. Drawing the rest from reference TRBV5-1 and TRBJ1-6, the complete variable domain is KAGVTQTPRYLIKTRGQQVTLSCSPISGHRSVSWYQQTPGQGLQFLFEYFSETQRNKGNFPGRFSGRQFSNSRSEMNVSTLELGDSALYLCASSETAGSNSPLHFGNGTRLTVT.

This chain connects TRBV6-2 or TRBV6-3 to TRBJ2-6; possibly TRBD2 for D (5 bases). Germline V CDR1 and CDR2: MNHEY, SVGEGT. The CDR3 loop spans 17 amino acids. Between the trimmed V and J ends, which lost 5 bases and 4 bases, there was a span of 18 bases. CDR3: CASSLASGRAGANVLTF. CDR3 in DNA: TGTGCCAGCAGTCTCGCTTCGGGAAGGGCCGGGGCCAACGTCCTGACTTTC.

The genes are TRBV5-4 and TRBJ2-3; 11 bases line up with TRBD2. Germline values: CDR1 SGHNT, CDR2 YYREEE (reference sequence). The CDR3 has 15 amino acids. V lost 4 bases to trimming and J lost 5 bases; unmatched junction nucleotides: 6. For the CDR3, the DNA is TGTGCCAGCAGCCGCACTAGCGGGAGTCAAGATACGCAGTATTTT. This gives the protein CASSRTSGSQDTQYF.

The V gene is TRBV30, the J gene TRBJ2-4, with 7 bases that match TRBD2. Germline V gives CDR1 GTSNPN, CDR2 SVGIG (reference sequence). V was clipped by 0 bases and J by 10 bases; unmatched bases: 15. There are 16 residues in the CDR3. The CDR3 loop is CAWSVRSGASGAIQYF. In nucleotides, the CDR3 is TGTGCCTGGAGTGTACGATCCGGGGCTAGCGGAGCTATTCAGTACTTC.

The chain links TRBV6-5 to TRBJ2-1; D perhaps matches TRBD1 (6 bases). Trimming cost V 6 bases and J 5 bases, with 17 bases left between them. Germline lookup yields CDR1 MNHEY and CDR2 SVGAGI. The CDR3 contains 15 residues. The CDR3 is CASSRTGHRHNEQFF. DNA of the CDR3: TGTGCCAGCAGCCGAACAGGGCATCGCCACAATGAGCAGTTCTTC.